This T cell receptor beta chain was sequenced for a study of radiotherapy plus CTLA-4 blockade in lung cancer. Study-level information: Objective response was observed in more than 15% of patients, and disease control in approximately 30%. Notes on the study in general: Among blood TCR repertoires after radiotherapy plus ipilimumab, tumor-derived clones expanded.

The germline V and J ends were trimmed by 1 base and 10 bases, with 11 bases remaining between them. The CDR3 covers 13 residues. CDR1 is MDHEN and CDR2 is SYDVKM in the germline V gene. Worth noting for this clone: As yet, its antigen is unknown.

The table came from immunoSEQ multiplex PCR; TCRdb's copy has only in-frame clones and leaves some out. The table records tens of thousands of clones, approximately 80% of them present only once. This clonotype was obtained from a human donor with non-small cell lung cancer whose response to radiotherapy plus ipilimumab could not be evaluated. The chain joins TRBV28 to TRBJ2-1; D call uncertain. The sequencing here drew on peripheral blood, taken from a patient treated with radiotherapy plus ipilimumab. CDR3 sequence reads: CASSLSGPWEQFF. CDR3 nucleotides: TGTGCCAGCAGTTTATCAGGCCCATGGGAGCAGTTCTTC.